These 22 T cell receptor beta chains came from one sample sequenced in a study of lymphopenia after photon versus proton radiotherapy. Data came from immunoSEQ multiplex PCR; TCRdb stores just in-frame clones and leaves some out. The sample lists 35,000 to 40,000 clones, around 85% occurring once. The source material was peripheral blood, sampled from a patient treated with photon-based radiotherapy. The receptors were gathered from a man aged 45-65 years with gastric cancer.

CDR3 residues: CASSYVRLRQIYGYTF. DNA for the CDR3: TGTGCCAGCAGTTACGTTAGGTTGAGACAGATCTATGGCTACACCTTC. The chain links TRBV6-6 to TRBJ1-2; a weak D match, TRBD1 (5 bases). The V and J ends lost 2 bases and 4 bases respectively, with 17 bases between them. CDR3 length: 16 residues. From germline, CDR1 is MNHNY and CDR2 SVGAGI (reference sequence).

The genes are TRBV2 and TRBJ1-1; no clear D. Per the germline V gene, CDR1 is SNHLY and CDR2 is FYNNEI. There are 14 residues in the CDR3. Trimming pared 4 bases from V and 1 base from J, leaving 10 bases between. The CDR3: CASSVGDRNTEAFF. For the CDR3, the DNA is TGTGCCAGCAGTGTTGGGGATAGGAACACTGAAGCTTTCTTT.

V and J are TRBV25-1 and TRBJ2-7, with a tentative D call TRBD2 (6 bases). CDR3 size: 14 residues. V lost 4 bases, J lost 0 bases, and 10 bases lay in between. Germline CDR1 and CDR2: MGHDK and SYGVNS. The CDR3 reads CASSVDSGSYEQYF. As DNA, the CDR3 is TGTGCCAGCAGTGTGGATAGCGGCTCCTACGAGCAGTACTTC.

This chain joins TRBV25-1 and TRBJ2-7; TRBD1 is a possible D gene (5 bases). V dropped 6 bases and J dropped 6 bases, with 9 bases sitting between them. Germline values: CDR1 MGHDK, CDR2 SYGVNS. This CDR3 contains 11 residues. The DNA of the CDR3 is TGTGCCAGCAGCTTAGGGGTCGAGCAGTACTTC. As protein: CASSLGVEQYF.

The chain couples TRBV27 to TRBJ1-1; 9 bases line up with TRBD1. Trimming removed 7 bases from V and 3 bases from J; junction bases left unmatched: 3. From germline, CDR1 is MNHEY and CDR2 SMNVEV (reference sequence). The CDR3 runs 13 residues. This chain's CDR3 is CASTRTGDTEAFF. CDR3 bases: TGTGCCAGCACCCGGACAGGGGACACTGAAGCTTTCTTT.

In its sample, this clone was seen a few times. The chain couples TRBV12-5 to TRBJ1-5, with D tentatively TRBD1 (6 bases). V lost 2 bases, J lost 11 bases, and 10 bases lay in between. This CDR3 contains 12 residues. The germline CDR1 and CDR2 sequences are LGHNT and FRNRAP. CDR3 region: CASGLRGDTQHF. The CDR3, as DNA: TGTGCTAGTGGTTTGAGGGGGGATACCCAGCATTTT.

This chain links TRBV15 with TRBJ2-3; D ambiguous. The germline gives CDR1 LNHNV, CDR2 YYDKDF (reference sequence). The CDR3 is 15 amino acids. The V end lost 1 base, the J end lost 0 bases, and 8 bases lay between the germline ends. This chain's CDR3 is CATSRATSSTDTQYF. The CDR3 region has the DNA TGTGCCACCAGCAGAGCGACTTCTAGCACAGATACGCAGTATTTT. Full variable domain (remainder filled in from reference TRBV15 and TRBJ2-3): DAMVIQNPRYQVTQFGKPVTLSCSQTLNHNVMYWYQQKSSQAPKLLFHYYDKDFNNEADTPDNFQSRRPNTSFCFLDIRSPGLGDTAMYLCATSRATSSTDTQYFGPGTRLTVL.

The rearrangement joins TRBV19 to TRBJ1-2, with a weak D call TRBD1 (5 bases). V lost 7 bases, J lost 3 bases, and 9 bases lay in between. CDR3 length equals 12 residues. The germline gives CDR1 LNHDA, CDR2 SQIVND (reference sequence). The CDR3 protein is CASISRDYGYTF. CDR3 sequence (DNA): TGTGCCAGTATCTCCAGGGACTATGGCTACACCTTC.

V and J are TRBV11-2 and TRBJ2-1; D may correspond to TRBD1 or TRBD2 (5 bases each). V shed 5 bases and J shed 4 bases, with 15 bases lying between them. Germline CDR1 reads SGHAT; CDR2 reads FQNNGV. The CDR3 runs to 15 residues. CDR3 sequence reads: CASSVLGATYNEQFF. CDR3 nucleotide sequence: TGTGCCAGCAGCGTACTCGGGGCGACTTACAATGAGCAGTTCTTC. Using reference TRBV11-2 and TRBJ2-1 for the parts outside the CDR3, the full variable domain is EAGVAQSPRYKIIEKRQSVAFWCNPISGHATLYWYQQILGQGPKLLIQFQNNGVVDDSQLPKDRFSAERLKGVDSTLKIQPAKLEDSAVYLCASSVLGATYNEQFFGPGTRLTVL.

The V and J genes are TRBV4-2 and TRBJ2-7; TRBD2 aligns across 10 bases. The CDR3 has 17 amino acids. V dropped 0 bases and J dropped 5; count of bases not matched to a gene: 10. Looked up from germline, CDR1 is LGHNA and CDR2 is YNFKEQ. The CDR3 bases are TGTGCCAGCAGCCAAGAGGGGTTAGCGGGAGGTCTGGACGAGCAGTACTTC. As protein: CASSQEGLAGGLDEQYF.

This chain links TRBV27 with TRBJ1-2; 9 bases fit TRBD1. From germline, CDR1 is MNHEY and CDR2 SMNVEV (reference sequence). This CDR3 is 15 amino acids long. V was pared by 3 bases and J by 2 bases, with 4 bases of the junction left unmatched. The CDR3 DNA sequence: TGTGCCAGCAGTTTCCGGACAGGGGTAAACTATGGCTACACCTTC. Encoded protein: CASSFRTGVNYGYTF.

The rearrangement links TRBV6-4 to TRBJ2-5, with 10 bases fitting TRBD1. Germline V CDR1 and CDR2: MRHNA, SNTAGT. The CDR3 sequence is 14 residues long. V shed 5 bases and J 7 bases; nucleotides not matched to a gene: 7. CDR3 DNA sequence: TGTGCCAGCAGTAAGACAGGGGGCGTTGGGACCCAGTACTTC. Protein sequence: CASSKTGGVGTQYF.

The J gene is TRBJ1-4, the V gene TRBV2; D perhaps matches TRBD1 (6 bases). The V gene lost 6 bases and the J gene lost 6 bases, with 8 bases spanning the gap. Germline CDR1 is SNHLY and CDR2 is FYNNEI. This CDR3 is 12 amino acids long. CDR3 in amino acids: CASRAGDEKLFF. The CDR3 DNA is TGTGCCAGCAGAGCAGGGGATGAAAAACTGTTTTTT. The entire variable domain, with the rest obtained from reference TRBV2 and TRBJ1-4, is as follows: EPEVTQTPSHQVTQMGQEVILRCVPISNHLYFYWYRQILGQKVEFLVSFYNNEISEKSEIFDDQFSVERPDGSNFTLKIRSTKLEDSAMYFCASRAGDEKLFFGSGTQLSVL.

This clone is a singleton in its sample. V usage is TRBV6-5 and J usage is TRBJ2-1; no definite D call. Germline V gene data show CDR1 as MNHEY and CDR2 as SVGAGI. This CDR3 comprises 13 residues. Trimming took 7 bases from V and 8 from J, leaving 15 bases between them. CDR3 coding DNA: TGTGCCAGCAACCCCCCGGGTCGGGATGAGCAGTTCTTC. Residues: CASNPPGRDEQFF.

V is TRBV28 and J is TRBJ1-2, with D perhaps TRBD1 (6 bases). Deletions cut 7 bases from V and 2 bases from J, with 11 bases between. This CDR3 spans 13 amino acids. The V gene's germline CDR1 is MDHEN and CDR2 SYDVKM. The CDR3 DNA reads as TGTGCCAGCACTGGGGGGGCGAACTATGGCTACACCTTC. This translates into CASTGGANYGYTF.

The V and J genes are TRBV30 and TRBJ2-2; 9 bases agree with TRBD2. This CDR3 region has 19 residues. The junction had 14 bases not matched to a gene; V was cut back by 1 base and J by 2 bases. CDR1 GTSNPN and CDR2 SVGIG come from the germline V gene (reference sequence). The CDR3 reads CAWSAPIRLADFNTGELFF. The CDR3 nucleotides are TGTGCCTGGAGTGCCCCAATACGACTAGCGGATTTCAACACCGGGGAGCTGTTTTTT.

The CDR3 sequence is CASGLVVGSLDTQYF. The CDR3 nucleotides read TGTGCTAGTGGTTTGGTAGTCGGGAGTTTAGATACGCAGTATTTT. The V call is TRBV12-5, the J call TRBJ2-3; tentative D call: TRBD2 (6 bases). Looked up from germline, CDR1 is LGHNT and CDR2 is FRNRAP. V was shortened by 0 bases and J by 5 bases, with 12 bases between the two germline ends. CDR3 size: 15 residues.

The V gene is TRBV5-6, the J gene TRBJ2-2; D ambiguous. The CDR3 has 13 amino acids. Germline V CDR1 and CDR2: SGHDT, YYEEEE. The germline V and J ends were trimmed by 7 bases and 4 bases, with 11 bases remaining between them. The CDR3 nucleotides are TGTGCCAGCCATGCTTTTCGCACCGGGGAGCTGTTTTTT. Translating it yields CASHAFRTGELFF.

The chain has TRBV7-9 and TRBJ2-1; 8 nucleotides match TRBD2. This CDR3 has 14 residues. Per the germline V gene, CDR1 is SEHNR and CDR2 is FQNEAQ (reference sequence). V gave up 5 bases and J gave up 5 bases; unmatched junction bases: 5. The CDR3, as DNA: TGTGCCAGCAGCCCGACTAGCGCCCACAATGAGCAGTTCTTC. Translation gives CASSPTSAHNEQFF.

The rearrangement links TRBV30 to TRBJ2-1; 8 bases fit TRBD1. This CDR3 comprises 15 residues. Germline-derived CDR1 and CDR2 are GTSNPN and SVGIG (reference sequence). J was trimmed by 8 bases and V by 5 bases; bases with no gene match: 14. DNA of the CDR3: TGTGCCTGGGCCGCAGGGGGCCCTCGGACCCATGAGCAGTTCTTC. It specifies CAWAAGGPRTHEQFF.

The V gene is TRBV6-6, the J gene TRBJ2-2; no reliable D call. CDR1 is MNHNY and CDR2 is SVGAGI in the germline V gene (reference sequence). Trimming cost V 2 bases and J 4 bases, with 5 bases left between them. There are 13 residues in the CDR3. The CDR3 DNA follows: TGTGCCAGCAGTTACGACCTCACCGGGGAGCTGTTTTTT. Residues: CASSYDLTGELFF.

V and J are TRBV30 and TRBJ2-2; D unclear. CDR1 and CDR2 from the germline V gene are GTSNPN and SVGIG (reference sequence). V was clipped by 1 base and J by 6 bases, with 9 bases between them. The CDR3 is made up of 13 amino acids. This CDR3 is CAWSADRAGELFF. DNA for the CDR3: TGTGCCTGGAGTGCGGACCGCGCCGGGGAGCTGTTTTTT.